This section outlines one TCR beta chain sequence together with its context. Its antigen is still unknown. Base qualities are not at hand, and no much larger clone is one base apart. This specimen belongs to a study of blood T cell repertoires in COVID-19 (dated by TCRdb to the early 2020s). For the wider study: Samples from collaborators originated in the United States, Italy and Spain and spanned both the acute and convalescent phases of COVID-19. Sample metadata almost always included a de-identified subject ID, COVID-19 status, age in years and sex. HLA class I and class II types, where available, came from metadata supplied by the sample provider rather than from assay-based typing. The prospective study material was composed of cDNA or gDNA derived from T cells, B-cell-depleted T cells, or PBMCs. The repertoires were released in a freely available public database meant as a resource for research on the immune response to SARS-CoV-2. The samples were drawn from two sources: the first 160 participants of the ongoing ImmuneRACE study, and 1,000 to 1,500 subjects contributed by 6 global collaborators. The dataset comprised deeply sampled blood TCRbeta repertoires from subjects exposed to, actively infected with, or recovered from COVID-19.

General findings and caveats noted by the study authors: How much clinical and demographic metadata was included differed by source and by participant, and the metadata was provided uncurated.

TCRbeta CDR3 regions were amplified from genomic DNA using the immunoSEQ Assay, a bias-controlled multiplex PCR. In the paper's pipeline: Within the assay, amplification of reference gene primers was used to estimate how many nucleated cells each sample contained. To quantify the absolute abundance of each unique TCRbeta CDR3 rearrangement, sequence reads were collapsed and filtered. Productive Simpson clonality was computed per sample as the square root of Simpson's diversity index over productive rearrangements. TCRdb carries this immuneACCESS record with in-frame sequences only. Its versions omit some clonotypes, under half of them owing to an unresolved V gene in the studies checked, with the rest unexplained. The D gene and trimming were derived from the DNA, and the V and J assignments and clone size from that table. The sample contains under 200,000 clones, roughly 80% of them found a single time. 6% of the sample lies in the top ten.

One collaborating source in Seattle enrolled patients during active infection and followed them longitudinally through the course of disease. Each collaborating institution followed its own protocols to collect whole blood in K2EDTA tubes. Collaborator samples were shipped for TCRbeta analysis as frozen whole blood, isolated PBMCs, or DNA extracted from either sample type. There are 12 amino acids in the CDR3, from cysteine to phenylalanine inclusive. Just the 36-base CDR3 DNA is kept, in frame starting at base 1. The CDR1 and CDR2 encoded by the germline V gene are SGHDT and YYEEEE. From V the trimming removes 7 bases and from J it removes 4 bases, while the gene matches leave 4 bases of the junction unaccounted for.

This chain is built from TRBV5-6 and TRBJ2-5, and 7 junctional nucleotides match TRBD1. This receptor was taken from a woman aged 40 to 50 with COVID-19, enrolled during active disease. Material for sequencing was peripheral blood. The CDR3 protein sequence reads: CASRTGAETQYF. The DNA sequence follows: TGTGCCAGCCGTACAGGGGCAGAGACCCAGTACTTC.